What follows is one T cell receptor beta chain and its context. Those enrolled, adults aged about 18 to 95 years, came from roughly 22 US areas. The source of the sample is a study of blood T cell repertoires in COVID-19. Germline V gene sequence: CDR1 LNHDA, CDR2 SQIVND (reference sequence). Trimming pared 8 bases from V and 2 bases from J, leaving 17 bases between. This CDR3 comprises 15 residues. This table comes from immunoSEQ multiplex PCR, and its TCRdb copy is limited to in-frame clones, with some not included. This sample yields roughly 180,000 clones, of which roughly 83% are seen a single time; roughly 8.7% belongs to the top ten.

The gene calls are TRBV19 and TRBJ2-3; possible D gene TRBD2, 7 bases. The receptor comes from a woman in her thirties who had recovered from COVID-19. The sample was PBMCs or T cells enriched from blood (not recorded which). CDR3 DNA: TGTGCCAGTGGGGGGGCTAGCGGCCTCACAGATACGCAGTATTTT. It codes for CASGGASGLTDTQYF. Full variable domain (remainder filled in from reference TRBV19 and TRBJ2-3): DGGITQSPKYLFRKEGQNVTLSCEQNLNHDAMYWYRQDPGQGLRLIYYSQIVNDFQKGDIAEGYSVSREKKESFPLTVTSAQKNPTAFYLCASGGASGLTDTQYFGPGTRLTVL.